This T cell receptor (beta chain) was identified during a study of memory CD4+ T cells and cytomegalovirus serostatus. Study as a whole: Healthy Belgian adult donors included nine or ten CMV-positive and some 25 CMV-negative people.

Germline-derived CDR1 and CDR2 are MNHNY and SVGAGI (reference sequence). The CDR3 length is 15 residues. V trimming: 6 bases; J trimming: 2 bases; junction bases outside the gene matches: 3. Findings and caveats of the study: Median bootstrapped AUC for CMV status was around 0.96 originally, less than 0.92 US-trained. The CMV-associated TCR signature appears largely within the CD4+ memory repertoire.

Single viable CD3+CD4+CD8-CD45RO+ cells were sorted as the memory CD4+ T cells. Note on this clone: Its antigen is currently unknown.

Clones were read by immunoSEQ multiplex PCR, and TCRdb kept only the in-frame ones, dropping some. The sample carries tens of thousands of clones, roughly four fifths recorded once. V is TRBV6-6 and J is TRBJ2-2; 10 bases line up with TRBD1. Sample: memory CD4+ T cells from blood. The TCR was taken from an adult in good health and CMV-seronegative. CDR3: CASSTTGGNTGELFF. For the CDR3, the DNA is TGTGCCAGCAGCACGACAGGGGGCAACACCGGGGAGCTGTTTTTT.